This T cell receptor beta chain was documented in a study of T cells in Graves' hyperthyroidism and ophthalmopathy. As to this clonotype: What it recognizes is unknown.

The CDR3 runs 16 residues. Trimming took 5 bases from V and 4 from J, leaving 17 bases between them. Germline V lookup: CDR1 KGHDR, CDR2 SFDVKD. RNA transcripts yielded amplified TCR beta CDR3 regions. The TCR CDR3 was amplified in a first-round RT-PCR using the HTBI primer set. TCRdb independently ran MiXCR on the multiplex PCR reads; one entry per CDR3 protein. Of fewer than 450,000 distinct CDR3 sequences detected, roughly 15% appear once; the ten largest clones hold roughly a fifth. General observations from the study: It was a median approximately 6.9 months before onset that the model predicted ophthalmopathy.

Specimen: blood. The chain couples TRBV24-1 to TRBJ2-1; D may match TRBD1 or TRBD2 (5 bases each). This sequence was found in a woman in her fifties or sixties with Graves' ophthalmopathy. The CDR3 DNA is TGTGCCACCAGTGGAACTACCGGGACGAGATACAATGAGCAGTTCTTC. Translated: CATSGTTGTRYNEQFF.